Below, 15 T cell receptor beta chains from the same sample are listed, as sequenced in a study of blood T cell repertoires in COVID-19. Profiled with immunoSEQ multiplex PCR; TCRdb holds only in-frame clones, not every one. The repertoire consists of roughly 250,000 clones, with 70% to 90% occurring once and the leading ten covering approximately 4.2%. Sequenced: PBMCs or T cells enriched from blood (not recorded which). The receptors derive from a woman in her twenties or thirties who had recovered from COVID-19.

This rearrangement joins TRBV6-2 or TRBV6-3 to TRBJ1-5; 7 bases are a match to TRBD1. CDR1 MNHEY and CDR2 SVGEGT come from the germline V gene. This CDR3 region has 16 residues. Germline trimming cut 0 bases from V and 8 bases from J; bases unmatched to any gene: 10. The CDR3 nucleotides read TGTGCCAGCAGTTACTCGCTGGAGGGGGCTGGTAAGCCCCAGCATTTT. As protein: CASSYSLEGAGKPQHF.

This clone was counted once. The CDR3 DNA reads TGTGCCAGCAGCCCCCTGAGCCGAACAGATACGCAGTATTTT. It encodes CASSPLSRTDTQYF. V gene TRBV7-9 combines with J gene TRBJ2-3, with no clear D. This CDR3 region has 14 residues. V was pared by 5 bases and J by 3 bases, with 12 bases between. Per germline, CDR1 SEHNR and CDR2 FQNEAQ (reference sequence).

The rearrangement joins TRBV19 to TRBJ1-3; 8 bases agree with TRBD1. From germline, CDR1 is LNHDA and CDR2 SQIVND (reference sequence). There are 15 residues in the CDR3. J lost 1 base, V lost 7 bases, and 6 bases had no gene match. The CDR3: CASKADRGSGNTIYF. The CDR3 DNA follows: TGTGCCAGTAAGGCCGACAGGGGATCTGGAAACACCATATATTTT.

The chain carries TRBV2 and TRBJ1-2, with TRBD1 matching over 7 bases. Germline trimming cut 4 bases from V and 14 bases from J; bases unmatched to any gene: 10. Germline V gives CDR1 SNHLY, CDR2 FYNNEI. This CDR3 has 12 residues. CDR3 nucleotide sequence: TGTGCCAGCAGTGTAGGGGGACAGCTATTTACCTTC. As protein: CASSVGGQLFTF.

This clone was counted a few times. J is TRBJ1-5 and V is TRBV27; D is perhaps TRBD1 (5 bases). The V end lost 6 bases, the J end lost 6 bases, and 15 bases lay between the germline ends. The length of the CDR3 is 14 residues. The V gene's germline CDR1 is MNHEY and CDR2 SMNVEV (reference sequence). This CDR3 reads CASSVQRGSQPQHF. DNA of the CDR3: TGTGCCAGCAGCGTTCAGCGGGGGAGTCAGCCCCAGCATTTT.

This clone has only one observation. This rearrangement joins TRBV5-1 to TRBJ2-2; TRBD1 aligns across 11 bases. Germline V gene lookup returns CDR1 SGHRS and CDR2 YFSETQ. The CDR3 is made up of 17 amino acids. Trimming removed 1 base from V and 5 bases from J; junction bases left unmatched: 7. DNA of the CDR3: TGCGCCAGCAGCTTGATGTATGGACAGGGGGCGACCGGGGAGCTGTTTTTT. Protein: CASSLMYGQGATGELFF.

The genes are TRBV28 and TRBJ2-1, with 8 bases aligning to TRBD2. The CDR3 consists of 17 residues. Trimming removed 0 bases from V and 4 bases from J; junction bases left unmatched: 8. Germline assignment: CDR1 MDHEN and CDR2 SYDVKM. In DNA, the CDR3 is TGTGCCAGCAGTTTATGGGAGACTAGCGTCGTTTACAATGAGCAGTTCTTC. It yields the protein CASSLWETSVVYNEQFF.

The CDR3 loop is CASSEGETSYEQYF. CDR3 coding DNA: TGTGCCAGCAGTGAGGGCGAAACCTCCTACGAGCAGTACTTC. This sequence joins TRBV6-4 and TRBJ2-7; no clear D gene. The CDR3 totals 14 residues. Trimming took 3 bases from V and 0 from J, leaving 9 bases between them. Germline-derived CDR1 and CDR2 are MRHNA and SNTAGT.

The chain has TRBV18 and TRBJ1-5, with TRBD1 matching over 8 bases. After removal of 2 bases from V and 6 bases from J, the junction contained 9 bases not matched to a gene. The CDR3 is 16 amino acids. CDR1 is KGHSH and CDR2 is LQKENI in the germline V gene. CDR3 amino acids: CASSPYSGGPGQPQHF. Here the CDR3 DNA reads TGTGCCAGCTCACCATATTCAGGGGGCCCAGGTCAGCCCCAGCATTTT.

This rearrangement joins TRBV5-6 to TRBJ1-1; TRBD1 is a possible D gene (5 bases). Per the germline V gene, CDR1 is SGHDT and CDR2 is YYEEEE. The CDR3 is 14 amino acids. Between the trimmed V and J ends, which lost 2 bases and 5 bases, there was a span of 13 bases. Here the CDR3 DNA reads TGTGCCAGCAGCTTTACAGGCGTGGGTACTGAAGCTTTCTTT. As protein: CASSFTGVGTEAFF.

The CDR3 here is CASSSQGNYNEQFF. CDR3 coding DNA: TGCGCCAGCAGCTCCCAGGGGAACTACAATGAGCAGTTCTTC. The rearrangement uses TRBV5-1 and TRBJ2-1; D is possibly TRBD1 (6 bases). The CDR3 is made up of 14 amino acids. Looked up from germline, CDR1 is SGHRS and CDR2 is YFSETQ. V dropped 3 bases and J dropped 3 bases, with 10 bases sitting between them.

The V gene is TRBV27, the J gene TRBJ2-1, with TRBD1 matching 9 bases. The germline CDR1 and CDR2 sequences are MNHEY and SMNVEV (reference sequence). J gave up 7 bases and V 6 bases, and 7 bases lay outside the gene matches. This CDR3 contains 14 residues. The DNA for the CDR3 is TGTGCCAGCAGACCACAGGGGGCTCCAAATGAGCAGTTCTTC. Protein: CASRPQGAPNEQFF.

V gene TRBV5-1 combines with J gene TRBJ2-3; 7 nucleotides agree with TRBD2. V dropped 2 bases and J dropped 6; count of bases not matched to a gene: 9. The CDR3 has 15 amino acids. Looked up from germline, CDR1 is SGHRS and CDR2 is YFSETQ. The CDR3 sequence: CASSLGNGRQDTQYF. As DNA, the CDR3 is TGCGCCAGCAGCTTAGGAAACGGGAGGCAGGATACGCAGTATTTT.

V and J are TRBV5-6 and TRBJ2-2; 11 nucleotides line up with TRBD1. V lost 6 bases to trimming and J lost 4 bases; unmatched junction nucleotides: 8. The CDR3 extends over 16 amino acids. Per the germline V gene, CDR1 is SGHDT and CDR2 is YYEEEE. The CDR3 reads CASILWTGGGTGELFF. The CDR3 coding sequence is TGTGCCAGCATCCTTTGGACAGGGGGCGGCACCGGGGAGCTGTTTTTT.

This chain uses TRBV28 with TRBJ1-2, with D possibly TRBD1 on 6 matching bases. V was clipped by 5 bases and J by 4 bases, with 14 bases between them. The CDR3 has 14 amino acids. Per germline, CDR1 MDHEN and CDR2 SYDVKM. The CDR3 region has the DNA TGTGCCAGCAGTCTAAGACAGGCCTCCTATGGCTACACCTTC. Its translation is CASSLRQASYGYTF.